The T cell receptor (beta chain) described here comes from a study of T cell responses to AZD1222 COVID-19 vaccine. The CDR3 is 13 amino acids. Trimming removed 2 bases at V and 5 bases at J, with 7 bases between. Per the germline V gene, CDR1 is SGHTA and CDR2 is FQGNSA. Repertoires were generated with immunoSEQ multiplex PCR, while TCRdb's copy carries only in-frame clones and drops some. The sample includes about 180,000 clones, 75% to 90% of them seen just once. The rearrangement links TRBV7-2 to TRBJ2-1, with D uncertain. The sequencing used peripheral blood, collected 28 days after the second dose of the MenACWY control vaccine. The clonotype comes from an adult who received the MenACWY meningococcal vaccine as a control. The CDR3 DNA follows: TGTGCCAGCAGCTTATGGGCGAACAATGAGCAGTTCTTC. Translated: CASSLWANNEQFF.